This record covers a single TCR beta chain. This clonotype has at least ten counts. Its antigen is unknown. No base-level quality is on record; no much larger clone is a single base apart. Every donor in the study was a healthy Caucasian. Three pairs of female monozygotic twins, all aged about 18 to 29 years, made up the twin cohort. Using Miltenyi CD45RO+ enrichment and human naive T-cell isolation kits, memory (CD45RO+) and naive T cells were isolated from PBMC. The data are from a study of identical twins (dated by TCRdb to about 2016). For the wider study: To test whether fetal clonotypes persist, the study used deep sequencing on TCR alpha and beta repertoires from monozygotic twins, unrelated adults of various ages, and cord blood. Replicate twin experiments were performed at different times using different library preparation protocols to rule out contamination. The full study reports these points: In monozygotic twins, recombination models systematically underestimated out-of-frame TCR alpha sharing, but the models matched the sharing seen between unrelated individuals. The excess sharing between twins in beta out-of-frame sequences was weaker because fewer shared sequences reduced the signal-to-noise ratio. Abundant cord blood beta clonotypes had fewer insertions, young adult naive repertoires showed a similar but weaker trend, and memory repertoires showed no such trend. Because the same donors could not be followed over many years, the conclusions relied on cross-sectional statistical analysis. Compared with coincidental sharing between unrelated individuals, out-of-frame TCR alpha sequences shared between twins had an excess of sequences with low generation probability. Invariant T cells such as MAIT and iNKT could partly confound zero-insertion analyses, although diverse VJ usage argued against such confounding for most clonotypes.

Library preparation was by 5' RACE. Sequenced on an Illumina HiSeq 2000. Template switching introduced a universal primer binding site; the final cDNA contained a unique molecular identifier, enabling accurate counting of TCR cDNA molecules. First-strand cDNA for TCR alpha and beta chains was synthesized from specific primers in the conserved constant-segment region. To control for contamination, every cDNA library carried two barcodes: a SMART-Mk sample barcode plus Illumina barcodes. TruSeq adapter sequences and Illumina sample barcodes were added in two successive PCR steps. The Illumina HiSeq platform was used with custom primers to sequence TCR alpha and beta cDNA libraries. On the study's bioinformatics: Unique molecular identifiers were extracted from raw reads with MiGEC, and CDR3 positions were determined with MiXCR. For each individual, recombination models were inferred using an EM algorithm with the repgenHMM and IGoR tools. The tcR package in R was used for shared clonotype analysis, with sharing normalized by the product of cloneset sizes. To study raw recombination free of thymic and clonal selection effects, out-of-frame nonproductive sequences were analyzed. Using fastp trimming at Q25 and MiXCR clonotype assembly, TCRdb reanalyzed the public sequencing data and kept in-frame beta chains. One record per CDR3 amino acid sequence lists the most common genes and DNA. These V and J calls are TCRdb output, not the study's own analysis. The sample table contains 220,000 or so distinct CDR3 sequences; only one count was recorded for about 7.3% of them. Of the sample, roughly 3.4% is held by the ten largest clones.

Another study also made use of these data, one on yellow fever vaccine responses in identical twins. Reported in the second study: The authors reported that the T cell response to vaccination in identical twins appeared partly convergent and partly personalized. Focusing on identical twins, the study followed the T cell clones that responded to the vaccine, and did so with precision.

Input material: memory (CD45RO+) T cells sorted from blood. According to the study, the label for this sample's cell subset or site signals: CD45RO+ enriched T cells. The source of this sequence is a woman between 18 and 29 years old in good health.

The CDR3 region reads CSARRSFPTDTQYF. The DNA sequence is given as TGCAGTGCTAGAAGGTCGTTTCCCACAGATACGCAGTATTTT. The V and J segments used are TRBV20-1 and TRBJ2-3; the D segment cannot be called with confidence. A distance of 11 bases separates the germline ends of V and J, which lose 2 bases and 2 bases respectively. From its cysteine to its phenylalanine, the CDR3 spans 14 amino acids. Of the read, only the CDR3 DNA is kept; its 42 bases are in frame from base 1. According to the germline V gene (reference sequence), CDR1 reads DFQATT and CDR2 reads SNEGSKA.